The subject of this entry is one TCR beta chain. The sample comes from a study of blood T cell repertoires in COVID-19. At the level of the study: From the United States, Italy and Spain came samples of acute and convalescent COVID-19.

Assay used: immunoSEQ multiplex PCR; TCRdb lists only in-frame clones, some missing. The data show hundreds of thousands of clones, with approximately 90% seen just once and about 4.2% held by the top ten. Sequenced: PBMCs or T cells enriched from blood (not recorded which). The sequence derives from a man aged 25 to 45 who had recovered from COVID-19.

The DNA of the CDR3 is TGTGCCAGCTCACCTGACCTGACAGGGCTCACCGGGGAGCTGTTTTTT. This codes for CASSPDLTGLTGELFF. This chain joins TRBV18 and TRBJ2-2, with TRBD1 matching over 7 bases. This CDR3 comprises 16 residues. CDR1 is KGHSH and CDR2 is LQKENI in the germline V gene. The J segment lost 4 bases and the V segment lost 3 bases, leaving 8 bases of the junction unmatched.